These T cell receptor beta chains were read from a single sample in a study of shared T cell receptors in the human thymus. Measured with immunoSEQ multiplex PCR; TCRdb has only the in-frame clones, and not every one. The profile shows about 660,000 clones, approximately 87% of them singletons. This sample also appeared in a second study, on human thymus T cells.

Sequenced material: thymocytes. Source of these receptors: a boy under two years old with a congenital heart defect. CDR3s include the opening cysteine and the closing phenylalanine or tryptophan. Fields, in order: D gene, clone size, CDR3 length, J gene, V gene, CDR3 DNA, CDR3 protein. A D gene is named only where the DNA matches it firmly. Not every row has a clone size; where given, it reads once, few, many or a size class.

>NA|NA|12|TRBJ1-1|TRBV19
TGCGCCAGTAATGACCCGACAGGTGAAGCTTTCTTT
CASNDPTGEAFF
>NA|NA|16|TRBJ1-1|TRBV5-6
TGTGCCAGCAGCTTACCTAGTTTGGGGCCGAACACTGAAGCTTTCTTT
CASSLPSLGPNTEAFF
>TRBD1|few|19|TRBJ2-6|TRBV7-2
TGTGCCAGCAGCTACCCCGCGGGACAGGTCTTCTCTGGGGCCAACGTCCTGACTTTC
CASSYPAGQVFSGANVLTF
>TRBD2|NA|16|TRBJ2-1|TRBV15
TGTGCCACCAGCAGACCGCGGGAGGGGTACCACAATGAGCAGTTCTTC
CATSRPREGYHNEQFF
>NA|NA|13|TRBJ1-1|TRBV6-5
TGTGCCAGTGGGAGGGGGTTGAACACTGAAGCTTTCTTT
CASGRGLNTEAFF
>NA|NA|14|TRBJ2-7|TRBV30
TGTGCCTGGAATACCCCCAGTATCTGGCACGAGCAGTACTTC
CAWNTPSIWHEQYF
>TRBD1|NA|15|TRBJ2-1|TRBV6-5
TGTGCCAGCAGCCCCGGACAGGGCCGGAAAAATGAGCAGTTCTTC
CASSPGQGRKNEQFF
>NA|NA|14|TRBJ1-6|TRBV6-5
TGTGCCAGCAGCGTCCTCAGGGGAAATTCACCCCTCCACTTT
CASSVLRGNSPLHF
>NA|NA|13|TRBJ2-2|TRBV18
TGTGCCAGCTCACCAACGGGCACCGGGGAGCTGTTTTTT
CASSPTGTGELFF
>NA|NA|16|TRBJ1-5|TRBV18
TGTGCCAGCTCACCGGGCAGGGTCCCTAGCAATCAGCCCCAGCATTTT
CASSPGRVPSNQPQHF
>NA|NA|14|TRBJ1-4|TRBV30
TGTGCCTGGAGTTTTGTCGCCGAGGCGAGAAAACTGTTTTTT
CAWSFVAEARKLFF
>TRBD1|NA|16|TRBJ1-1|TRBV7-9
TGTGCCAGCAGCCCAGGGAGGGACAGGGCAGGGGTTGAAGCTTTCTTT
CASSPGRDRAGVEAFF
>TRBD1|NA|18|TRBJ1-6|TRBV25-1
TGTGCCAGCAGTGAAAGTCAAAGGACAGGAGTCTATAATTCACCCCTCCACTTT
CASSESQRTGVYNSPLHF
>NA|NA|12|TRBJ1-1|TRBV10-3
TGTGCCATCAGTGATTCCGGGAACGAAGCTTTCTTT
CAISDSGNEAFF
>TRBD1|once|15|TRBJ2-7|TRBV25-1
TGTGCCAGCAGTGGCGGACAGGGTTATAACTACGAGCAGTACTTC
CASSGGQGYNYEQYF
>NA|NA|12|TRBJ1-2|TRBV29-1
TGCAGCGCTCTACAGGGAAAGTATGGCTACACCTTC
CSALQGKYGYTF
>NA|NA|18|TRBJ2-6|TRBV30
TGTGCCTGGAGTGAACAGGGACAATCCGTCTCTGGGGCCAACGTCCTGACTTTC
CAWSEQGQSVSGANVLTF
>TRBD2|NA|17|TRBJ2-5|TRBV19
TGTGCCAGTAGTGCCCCGGGACTAGCGGGAGTGGGAGAGACCCAGTACTTC
CASSAPGLAGVGETQYF
>TRBD2|NA|15|TRBJ2-7|TRBV12-5
TGTGCTAGTGGTTTGGTACTAGCGGGAGTTGGAGAGCAGTACTTC
CASGLVLAGVGEQYF
>NA|NA|14|TRBJ1-5|TRBV19
TGTGCCAGTAGTACCTTGCGTAGCAATCAGCCCCAGCATTTT
CASSTLRSNQPQHF
>NA|NA|15|TRBJ2-4|TRBV14
TGTGCCAGCAGCCTCGGGGGAGACCCGAGGAACATTCAGTACTTC
CASSLGGDPRNIQYF
>TRBD2|NA|20|TRBJ2-4|TRBV4-3
TGCGCCAGCAGCCAAGAGGGCGGCTATTCGACGCGGGGGTCCAAAAACATTCAGTACTTC
CASSQEGGYSTRGSKNIQYF
>TRBD1|NA|16|TRBJ1-3|TRBV5-6
TGTGCCAGCAGCACTCCTACAGGGGCCTCTGGAAACACCATATATTTT
CASSTPTGASGNTIYF
>NA|once|16|TRBJ1-5|TRBV9
TGTGCCAGCAGCGTAGAGGGGACAAAACCCAATCAGCCCCAGCATTTT
CASSVEGTKPNQPQHF
>TRBD1|once|14|TRBJ2-7|TRBV5-6
TGTGCCAGCAGCTATGGACAGGGGGCCCACGAGCAGTACTTC
CASSYGQGAHEQYF
>TRBD2|NA|16|TRBJ2-5|TRBV5-6
TGTGCCAGCAGCTTGGGATCTCCGCGGGGGCAAGAGACCCAGTACTTC
CASSLGSPRGQETQYF
>NA|NA|13|TRBJ1-1|TRBV5-1
TGCGCCAGCAGCTTGGAGACAGCCTCTGAAGCTTTCTTT
CASSLETASEAFF
>TRBD2|NA|12|TRBJ2-2|TRBV30
TGTGCCTGGGGGGGGGTTACCGGGGAGCTGTTTTTT
CAWGGVTGELFF
>TRBD1|NA|17|TRBJ2-7|TRBV13
TGTGCCAGCAGCTTAGGCCGGGGACAGGCGCTCTCCTACGAGCAGTACTTC
CASSLGRGQALSYEQYF
>TRBD1|few|15|TRBJ2-7|TRBV27
TGTGCCAGCTCCGCCATCGGGACAGCCGACTACGAGCAGTACTTC
CASSAIGTADYEQYF
>NA|NA|13|TRBJ1-1|TRBV5-6
TGTGCCAGCAGCTCCGCGGGGTACGACGAAGCTTTCTTT
CASSSAGYDEAFF
>TRBD2|once|23|TRBJ2-7|TRBV5-1
TGCGCCAGCAGCTTGGACGTTTGGCCGCTGGGACTAGCGGGGGGCCATTTCTCCTACGAGCAGTACTTC
CASSLDVWPLGLAGGHFSYEQYF
>NA|NA|17|TRBJ2-1|TRBV4-1
TGCGCCAGCAGCCAAGTCTGGAGGGGCAAGGTTAGTTCAGAGCAGTTCTTC
CASSQVWRGKVSSEQFF
>NA|NA|15|TRBJ2-3|TRBV4-3
TGCGCCAGCAGCCAAGATGGGCCCCCCATCGATACGCAGTATTTT
CASSQDGPPIDTQYF
>NA|NA|19|TRBJ2-6|TRBV4-3
TGCGCCAGCAGCCAAGATGGGGGAGGTCTCCTCTCTGGGGCCAACGTCCTGACTTTC
CASSQDGGGLLSGANVLTF
>NA|NA|13|TRBJ1-1|TRBV9
TGTGCCAGCAGCGTAGTTCATAACACTGAAGCTTTCTTT
CASSVVHNTEAFF
>NA|NA|13|TRBJ1-6|TRBV15
TGTGCCACCAGCAGAGCATCCGGTTCGCCCCTCCACTTT
CATSRASGSPLHF
>NA|NA|14|TRBJ2-7|TRBV15
TGTGCCACCAGCAGAGGAGACAGACTCTACGAGCAGTACTTC
CATSRGDRLYEQYF
>NA|NA|12|TRBJ2-7|TRBV6-5
TGTGCCAGCAGGACAGGTGGGTACGAGCAGTACTTC
CASRTGGYEQYF
>NA|NA|11|TRBJ2-7|TRBV6-5
TGTGCCAGCAGTTCCCTCTACGAGCAGTACTTC
CASSSLYEQYF
>NA|few|14|TRBJ2-4|TRBV19
TGTGCCAGTACATCAGCGGGCCCGGGAGACATTCAGTACTTC
CASTSAGPGDIQYF
>NA|NA|16|TRBJ2-1|TRBV5-6
TGTGCCAGCAGCCACCACAGGGAAAGGGTAAACAATGAGCAGTTCTTC
CASSHHRERVNNEQFF
>NA|NA|14|TRBJ2-7|TRBV13
TGTGCCAGCAGCTTAGCGGCGGTAACCTACGAGCAGTACTTC
CASSLAAVTYEQYF
>TRBD2|few|13|TRBJ2-7|TRBV28
TGTGCCAGCAGCGGACTAGCGGGGGCCCAGCAGTACTTC
CASSGLAGAQQYF
>NA|NA|15|TRBJ2-7|TRBV5-1
TGCGCCAGCAGCTTGGTGGTGGGAGATGCGGACGAGCAGTACTTC
CASSLVVGDADEQYF
>TRBD1|once|15|TRBJ2-7|TRBV6-8
TGTGCCAGCAGTTACTCGACGGACAGGGCCTACGAGCAGTACTTC
CASSYSTDRAYEQYF